This is a list of T cell receptor beta chains from one sample in a study of Ad26.COV2.S vaccination and SARS-CoV-2 variants. Profiled with immunoSEQ multiplex PCR; TCRdb holds only in-frame clones, not every one. The sample holds under 250,000 clones, 87% seen once. The material was peripheral blood, obtained in a trial of Ad26.COV2.S vaccine versus placebo. The source of these receptors is a person between 18 and 65 years old who received the Ad26.COV2.S COVID-19 vaccine or a placebo. CDR3s include the opening cysteine and the closing phenylalanine or tryptophan.

J | V | CDR3
TRBJ1-4 | TRBV4-2 | CASSQEAGVGGKLFF
TRBJ2-1 | TRBV9 | CASSVGDSSYNEQFF
TRBJ2-7 | TRBV5-4 | CASSMGPGGSYEQYF
TRBJ1-5 | TRBV7-9 | CASSLGDYSNQPQHF
TRBJ2-2 | TRBV4-3 | CASSQDQQQELAGELFF
TRBJ2-2 | TRBV27 | CASSLSRGANTGELFF
TRBJ1-2 | TRBV7-3 | CASSQRTGGQNYGYTF
TRBJ2-7 | TRBV9 | CASSVAPGTGTEQYF
TRBJ1-6 | TRBV6-1 | CASSGMATSYNSPLHF
TRBJ2-1 | TRBV7-2 | CASSFHLAGGPSEQFF
TRBJ1-5 | TRBV7-8 | CASSLAPQGSNQPQHF
TRBJ1-5 | TRBV6-5 | CASSIRGYNQPQHF
TRBJ2-7 | TRBV7-9 | CASSLDFYEQYF
TRBJ2-3 | TRBV18 | CASSLGTDTQYF
TRBJ2-5 | TRBV3-1/TRBV3-2 | CASSRGQGVLGETQYF
TRBJ1-1 | TRBV27 | CASTQGSGYTEAFF
TRBJ1-1 | TRBV4-3 | CASSPLPQGNTEAFF
TRBJ1-5 | TRBV18 | CASSPTQRDNQPQHF
TRBJ1-6 | TRBV5-6 | CASSRRTVYNSPLHF
TRBJ2-1 | TRBV21-1 | CASSKAGQGGNEQFF
TRBJ1-3 | TRBV5-5 | CASSLVALENTIYF
TRBJ2-5 | TRBV7-9 | CASSRTGVETQYF
TRBJ1-1 | TRBV6-1 | CASSAYRGPMNTEAFF
TRBJ1-3 | TRBV5-1 | CASSLATGPGNTIYF
TRBJ2-3 | TRBV12-3/TRBV12-4 | CASSSGSADTQYF
TRBJ1-2 | TRBV2 | CASSSGTAANYGYTF
TRBJ2-2 | TRBV30 | CAWAHWRQKQGNTGELFF
TRBJ2-5 | TRBV12-3/TRBV12-4 | CASSGLRGTQYF
TRBJ2-3 | TRBV14 | CASSQGALAGGTDTQYF
TRBJ2-4 | TRBV5-6 | CASSLIRVGAKNIQYF
TRBJ2-2 | TRBV4-1 | CASSQPRQGYGELFF
TRBJ2-3 | TRBV10-3 | CAIRFSAGDTQYF
TRBJ2-7 | TRBV7-2 | CASSLPGTASYEQYF
TRBJ2-2 | TRBV9 | CASSPRDYPPGELFF